The sequence of this TCR beta chain was determined in a study of cytomegalovirus exposure and HLA in healthy donors. PCR amplification relied on 60 Vbeta primers (plus 13 Jbeta primers). Profiling relied on immunoSEQ multiplex PCR, and the TCRdb table lists in-frame clones only, not all of them. The data hold about 94,000 clones, with 75% to 85% observed a single time. From germline, CDR1 is SGHTA and CDR2 FQGNSA. The CDR3 is 13 amino acids. Trimming left V 5 bases short and J 4 bases short, with 9 bases between. The material sequenced was PBMCs. This TCR was sampled from a woman aged 40 to 50 in good health and CMV-seronegative. V gene TRBV7-2 combines with J gene TRBJ1-5; tentatively, D is TRBD1 (6 bases). For the CDR3, the DNA is TGTGCCAGCAGCGACAGGTTGAATCAGCCCCAGCATTTT. Protein: CASSDRLNQPQHF.